Following are 11 T cell receptor beta chains from one sample sequenced in a study of post-analysis software for immune sequencing data. Study findings and constraints: Roughly five TRBV segments were significantly more frequent in patients than in controls. TRBV5-6, TRBV5-1 and TRBV20-1 were among these segments.

TCR beta cDNA libraries included unique molecular identifiers. TCRdb reprocessed the PCR reads via MiXCR and lists one record per CDR3 protein. In the table there are about 540,000 distinct CDR3 sequences, around 34% of which are singletons. Their cognate antigens are unknown. Sequences were obtained from blood. The receptor set was obtained from a girl between 2 and 17 years old with multiple sclerosis.

This chain joins TRBV7-2 and TRBJ2-1, with 12 bases that match TRBD2. The germline CDR1 and CDR2 sequences are SGHTA and FQGNSA. This CDR3 spans 16 amino acids. The ends lost 3 bases at V and 9 bases at J; junction bases unmatched: 9. The CDR3, as DNA: TGTGCCAGCAGCTTCTTCCCTAGCGGGGGGGTAATTGAGCAGTTCTTC. It encodes CASSFFPSGGVIEQFF.

This clonotype has more than one count but fewer than ten. The chain links TRBV20-1 to TRBJ1-2; D ambiguous. The CDR3 has 14 amino acids. The germline V gene has CDR1 DFQATT and CDR2 SNEGSKA (reference sequence). V was shortened by 1 base and J by 4 bases, with 13 bases between the two germline ends. CDR3 DNA: TGCAGTGCTAGAGGGTCAGAATCAGGCTATGGCTACACCTTC. Translating gives CSARGSESGYGYTF.

J is TRBJ1-2 and V is TRBV10-2; D remains unclear. This CDR3 has 14 residues. Trimming removed 3 bases at V and 7 bases at J, with 15 bases between. Looked up from germline, CDR1 is WSHSY and CDR2 is SAAADI. The CDR3 region is CASSDVGIPAGYTF. The CDR3 DNA sequence: TGCGCCAGCAGTGATGTCGGTATCCCCGCTGGCTACACCTTC.

This clonotype was counted at least ten times. V is TRBV5-6 and J is TRBJ2-1, with D perhaps matching TRBD1 (5 bases). Trimming removed 4 bases from V and 9 bases from J, with 14 bases in between. Looked up from germline, CDR1 is SGHDT and CDR2 is YYEEEE. The CDR3 contains 13 residues. The chain's CDR3 is CASSPNSGFEQFF. The CDR3 bases are TGTGCCAGCAGCCCCAATTCAGGGTTTGAGCAGTTCTTC. Based on the CDR3 plus reference TRBV5-6 and TRBJ2-1, the full variable domain is DAGVTQSPTHLIKTRGQQVTLRCSPKSGHDTVSWYQQALGQGPQFIFQYYEEEERQRGNFPDRFSGHQFPNYSSELNVNALLLGDSALYLCASSPNSGFEQFFGPGTRLTVL.

This clonotype was seen just once. The chain links TRBV4-1 to TRBJ1-2; D is uncertain. The V gene lost 1 base and the J gene lost 1 base, with 13 bases spanning the gap. The CDR3 is 16 residues long. The germline CDR1 and CDR2 sequences are MGHRA and YSYEKL. In nucleotides, the CDR3 is TGCGCCAGCAGCCAAGCTAGGGTGCAGAATAACTATGGCTACACCTTC. It is translated as CASSQARVQNNYGYTF.

The CDR3 sequence is CASEQRGANYEQYF. As DNA, the CDR3 is TGTGCCAGCGAGCAACGGGGGGCGAACTACGAGCAGTACTTC. This chain connects TRBV3-1 to TRBJ2-5, with D perhaps matching TRBD2 (7 bases). The DNA matches TRBJ2-7 better at its end, which makes the J call doubtful. The length of the CDR3 is 14 residues. Per germline, CDR1 LGHDT and CDR2 YNNKEL (reference sequence).

This clonotype showed up just a few times. The V call is TRBV6-5, the J call TRBJ2-3; TRBD2 might be the D (6 bases). With 6 bases removed from V and 2 bases from J, the gap between germline ends came to 15 bases. Looked up from germline, CDR1 is MNHEY and CDR2 is SVGAGI. The CDR3 is made up of 15 amino acids. The CDR3 DNA follows: TGTGCCAGCAGGAAATCCGGGACTCCCACAGATACGCAGTATTTT. Translating it yields CASRKSGTPTDTQYF.

This chain joins TRBV19 and TRBJ2-1, with 11 bases aligning to TRBD1. The J segment lost 5 bases and the V segment lost 5 bases, leaving 5 bases of the junction unmatched. This CDR3 spans 15 amino acids. The V gene's germline CDR1 is LNHDA and CDR2 SQIVND (reference sequence). CDR3 residues: CASSPGQGADNEQFF. The CDR3 bases are TGTGCCAGTAGTCCCGGACAGGGGGCGGACAATGAGCAGTTCTTC.

This clonotype was counted a few times. The gene calls are TRBV4-2 and TRBJ2-3; weak D call: TRBD1 (5 bases). The CDR3 has 16 amino acids. Germline V gives CDR1 LGHNA, CDR2 YNFKEQ. V shed 4 bases and J shed 4 bases, with 18 bases lying between them. Here the CDR3 reads CASSPQSGYDADTQYF. The DNA of the CDR3 is TGTGCCAGCAGCCCCCAGTCAGGGTATGATGCAGATACGCAGTATTTT.

This clonotype was found a few times. J is TRBJ2-3 and V is TRBV5-1; 13 positions agree with TRBD2. The V segment lost 4 bases and the J segment 0 bases; nucleotides outside the gene matches: 8. The CDR3 loop spans 18 amino acids. CDR1 is SGHRS and CDR2 is YFSETQ in the germline V gene. CDR3 sequence: CASSQGLAGFTSTDTQYF. The CDR3 DNA follows: TGCGCCAGCAGCCAGGGACTAGCGGGGTTTACTAGCACAGATACGCAGTATTTT.

This clonotype was seen a handful of times. CDR3 protein: CSATKGDAKNIQYF. The DNA of the CDR3 is TGCAGTGCAACGAAAGGGGACGCCAAAAACATTCAGTACTTC. The chain carries TRBV20-1 and TRBJ2-4; D could derive from TRBD1 or TRBD2 (5 bases each). The V end lost 6 bases, the J end lost 1 base, and 13 bases lay between the germline ends. The CDR3 contains 14 residues. Germline values: CDR1 DFQATT, CDR2 SNEGSKA (reference sequence).